This T cell receptor (beta chain) came from a study of T cell responses to AZD1222 COVID-19 vaccine. Sequencing used immunoSEQ multiplex PCR; TCRdb keeps in-frame clones, though not all of them. The sample lists roughly 120,000 clones; 86% were seen once. Germline CDR1 SNHLY, CDR2 FYNNEI. The germline V and J ends were trimmed by 2 bases and 8 bases, with 12 bases remaining between them. The CDR3 spans 13 residues. The material was peripheral blood, obtained 28 days after the second AZD1222 dose. The genes are TRBV2 and TRBJ1-2; D call uncertain. The sequence was obtained from an adult who received the AZD1222 COVID-19 vaccine. DNA of the CDR3: TGTGCCAGCAGTGAAATCGGGGAGCGGGGCTACACCTTC. Amino acid sequence: CASSEIGERGYTF.